The sequence of this TCR beta chain was determined in a study of spatial heterogeneity in lung cancer. Study at large: Every unique TCR and UMI combination, on average, appeared more than ten times in raw reads.

Individual TCR cDNA molecules each bore their own unique molecular identifier. TCRdb redid the calling of the 5' RACE reads with MiXCR, one entry per CDR3 protein. The sample has 39,000 or so distinct CDR3 sequences; roughly 8% are singletons. Time point noted: sample taken at primary tumor resection. A total of approximately 69 untreated early-stage non-small cell lung cancer patients served as donors. Tumor, nontumor lung or frozen PBMC supplied whole RNA, sequenced without sorting. The CDR3 length is 14 residues. Germline CDR1 is MDHEN and CDR2 is SYDVKM. The ends were cut back, 6 bases at V and 2 bases at J, with 10 bases in the middle. This clonotype showed up many times.

The V and J genes are TRBV28 and TRBJ2-2; D is uncertain. The material was PBMCs, obtained at surgery. The clonotype was recovered from a male donor with early-stage non-small cell lung cancer. The CDR3 DNA reads TGTGCCAGCAGAATCGGACCTAACACCGGGGAGCTGTTTTTT. Protein sequence: CASRIGPNTGELFF.